This note documents a single T cell receptor beta chain sequence. This specimen belongs to a study of CD8 T cells in Susac syndrome. Study in general: Over 5 sequenced Susac syndrome patients had clinically active disease, while eight were in remission.

RNA in amounts of roughly 0.5 to 1 ug was reverse transcribed with random hexamers. TCRdb recomputed calls from the immunoSEQ multiplex PCR reads with MiXCR, one row per CDR3 protein. This sample has roughly 190,000 distinct CDR3 sequences; approximately 96% occur once, and the top ten carry approximately 0.098%. V gave up 0 bases and J gave up 3 bases; unmatched junction bases: 2. The CDR3 is 15 amino acids. From germline, CDR1 is SGHVS and CDR2 FQNEAQ. The chain uses TRBV7-8 and TRBJ2-1; 7 bases map to TRBD2. Sequenced material: CD4+ T cells from PBMCs. The clonotype originates from a human donor with Susac syndrome. The chain's CDR3 is CASSLALADYNEQFF. As DNA, the CDR3 is TGTGCCAGCAGCTTAGCCCTAGCGGACTACAATGAGCAGTTCTTC.